This T cell receptor (beta chain) was sequenced in a study of control samples from healthy donors and cancer patients. Sequencing used immunoSEQ multiplex PCR; TCRdb keeps in-frame clones, though not all of them. The sample shows about 160,000 clones, roughly 94% of them seen only once. The CDR3 is 14 residues long. The ends were cut back, 4 bases at V and 4 bases at J, with 13 bases in the middle. Germline V gives CDR1 ENHRY, CDR2 SYGVKD. Sequenced input: PBMCs. The chain is built from TRBV10-3 and TRBJ2-5; D possibly uses TRBD1 or TRBD2 (6 bases each). This receptor was obtained from a man in his 60s with colorectal cancer. CDR3 nucleotide sequence: TGTGCCATCAGTGTTCGGGGGCTCGGAGAGACCCAGTACTTC. Translation gives CAISVRGLGETQYF.